A few counts support the clone carrying this T cell receptor beta chain. This sample is drawn from a study of T cells after yellow fever vaccination. Each CDR3 protein is one row after TCRdb ran MiXCR on the 5' RACE reads. The sample includes just under 600,000 distinct CDR3 sequences, roughly 13% seen only once; the top ten take roughly an eighth. CDR1 and CDR2 from the germline V gene are SGHAT and FQNNGV. The V gene lost 2 bases and the J gene lost 0 bases, with 18 bases spanning the gap. This CDR3 is built from 18 residues. This chain uses TRBV11-2 with TRBJ2-3; D might be TRBD1 or TRBD2, each matching 5 bases. This material consisted of PBMCs, taken on the day of the yellow fever booster vaccination. The sequence was obtained from a man in his thirties or forties who received the YFV17D yellow fever vaccine. The CDR3 loop is CASSLLIPGWTSTDTQYF. The DNA for the CDR3 is TGTGCCAGCAGCTTATTGATTCCAGGGTGGACTAGCACAGATACGCAGTATTTT.